The 26 T cell receptor beta chains listed next were all sequenced from one sample in a study of blood T cell repertoires in COVID-19. Profiling relied on immunoSEQ multiplex PCR, and the TCRdb table lists in-frame clones only, not all of them. Altogether around 200,000 clones are present, 85% to 90% being singletons, with the ten largest covering 0.95% to 1.5%. What was sequenced was PBMCs or T cells enriched from blood (not recorded which). The receptors derive from a young man who had recovered from COVID-19.

This chain uses TRBV5-8 with TRBJ1-5; the match to TRBD1 covers 8 bases. After removal of 1 base from V and 4 bases from J, the junction contained 10 bases not matched to a gene. Germline V gene sequence: CDR1 SGHTS, CDR2 YDEGEE. This CDR3 is built from 17 residues. The CDR3 here is CASSLLRAGTGNQPQHF. The CDR3 region has the DNA TGTGCCAGCAGCTTGTTGAGGGCCGGGACAGGAAATCAGCCCCAGCATTTT.

This chain uses TRBV28 with TRBJ2-7, with 8 nucleotides matching TRBD1. Germline assignment: CDR1 MDHEN and CDR2 SYDVKM. The CDR3 runs to 14 residues. With V trimmed by 7 bases and J by 0 bases, 5 bases remained unmatched. In nucleotides, the CDR3 is TGTGCCAGCATCCCGGACAGGGTCTCCTACGAGCAGTACTTC. This encodes CASIPDRVSYEQYF. The entire variable domain, with the rest obtained from reference TRBV28 and TRBJ2-7, is as follows: DVKVTQSSRYLVKRTGEKVFLECVQDMDHENMFWYRQDPGLGLRLIYFSYDVKMKEKGDIPEGYSVSREKKERFSLILESASTNQTSMYLCASIPDRVSYEQYFGPGTRLTVT.

This clone was found once. The chain has TRBV12-3 or TRBV12-4 and TRBJ1-5; no reliable D call. V lost 6 bases to trimming and J lost 0 bases, with 6 bases between them. The CDR3 loop spans 13 amino acids. The CDR3 is CASSTYSNQPQHF. For the CDR3, the DNA is TGTGCCAGCAGCACATATAGCAATCAGCCCCAGCATTTT.

This clone was seen once. This chain links TRBV2 with TRBJ1-4, with D possibly matching TRBD1 (5 bases). The CDR3 spans 15 residues. Trimming took 5 bases from V and 4 from J, leaving 14 bases between them. CDR1 and CDR2 from the germline V gene are SNHLY and FYNNEI. The CDR3 DNA follows: TGTGCCAGCAGTAGCCAGGGAAATGGTAATGAAAAACTGTTTTTT. It codes for CASSSQGNGNEKLFF.

CDR3 bases: TGTGCCACCAGCAGAGATCGGGGGGACGAGCAGTACTTC. It is translated as CATSRDRGDEQYF. The chain recombines TRBV15 with TRBJ2-7; 7 nucleotides line up with TRBD2. CDR3 length: 13 amino acids. CDR1 is LNHNV and CDR2 is YYDKDF in the germline V gene (reference sequence). V shed 0 bases, J shed 5 bases, and the junction held 1 base outside the gene matches.

On this clone itself: A junction end diverges from the germline sequence, so it may reflect a read error. The genes are TRBV4-1 and TRBJ1-4, with D possibly being TRBD1 (5 bases). CDR1 is MGHRA and CDR2 is YSYEKL in the germline V gene. The CDR3 spans 17 residues. The CDR3 protein is CASSQPTGGLPHEKVFF. The CDR3 nucleotides are TGCGCCAGCAGCCAACCCACCGGGGGACTGCCTCATGAAAAAGTGTTTTTT.

V usage is TRBV5-8 and J usage is TRBJ2-5; 11 nucleotides line up with TRBD1. Germline assignment: CDR1 SGHTS and CDR2 YDEGEE. This CDR3 comprises 15 residues. The V and J ends lost 4 bases and 4 bases, in that order; junction bases with no gene match: 6. CDR3 in amino acids: CASSLTGQGGETQYF. The CDR3 DNA sequence: TGTGCCAGCAGCCTTACGGGACAGGGGGGAGAGACCCAGTACTTC.

This clone was found once. The V gene is TRBV3-1 (or the pseudogene TRBV3-2), the J gene TRBJ2-1, with a weak D call TRBD1 (6 bases). The CDR3 has 11 residues. Trimming took off 7 bases at V and 9 bases at J, with 10 bases between the two ends. The germline CDR1 and CDR2 sequences are LGHDT and YNNKEL (reference sequence). CDR3 bases: TGTGCCAGCACTGAAGGGGGTGAGCAGTTCTTC. Translation gives CASTEGGEQFF.

The chain uses TRBV10-2 and TRBJ2-7; TRBD1 matches 8 bases. Germline CDR1 reads WSHSY; CDR2 reads SAAADI. The CDR3 contains 15 residues. The junction had 6 bases not matched to a gene; V was cut back by 3 bases and J by 2 bases. The CDR3 loop is CASSDQRTGPYEQYF. The DNA for the CDR3 is TGCGCCAGCAGTGATCAGAGGACAGGGCCCTACGAGCAGTACTTC.

V gene TRBV11-2 combines with J gene TRBJ1-1; tentative D call: TRBD1 (6 bases). This CDR3 has 14 residues. Germline V gene sequence: CDR1 SGHAT, CDR2 FQNNGV. V dropped 8 bases and J dropped 4 bases, with 17 bases sitting between them. CDR3: CASAYDRLGTEAFF. The CDR3 region has the DNA TGTGCCAGCGCTTACGACAGGTTAGGCACTGAAGCTTTCTTT.

J is TRBJ1-2 and V is TRBV11-2, with 7 positions matching TRBD1. The CDR3 is 14 amino acids. V lost 2 bases to trimming and J lost 6 bases; unmatched junction nucleotides: 6. CDR1 SGHAT and CDR2 FQNNGV come from the germline V gene. The CDR3 DNA sequence: TGTGCCAGCAGCTTAATTAGGGGGCAGGATGGCTACACCTTC. Its translation: CASSLIRGQDGYTF. The full variable domain, rest sourced from reference TRBV11-2 and TRBJ1-2, is EAGVAQSPRYKIIEKRQSVAFWCNPISGHATLYWYQQILGQGPKLLIQFQNNGVVDDSQLPKDRFSAERLKGVDSTLKIQPAKLEDSAVYLCASSLIRGQDGYTFGSGTRLTVV.

The genes are TRBV28 and TRBJ2-7; D perhaps matches TRBD2 (5 bases). Germline values: CDR1 MDHEN, CDR2 SYDVKM. The V and J ends lost 5 bases and 4 bases respectively, with 21 bases between them. This CDR3 has 16 residues. CDR3 amino acids: CASSTSKLGIRYEQYF. The CDR3 DNA follows: TGTGCCAGCAGTACATCTAAACTAGGTATTAGATACGAGCAGTACTTC.

In this sample, this clone turned up a few times. This chain joins TRBV9 and TRBJ2-3, with D possibly matching TRBD2 (6 bases). Germline assignment: CDR1 SGDLS and CDR2 YYNGEE. This CDR3 is built from 17 residues. Trimming pared 0 bases from V and 4 bases from J, leaving 18 bases between. In nucleotides, the CDR3 is TGTGCCAGCAGCGTAGGGGGGGAAGGTCAGAGGGCAGATACGCAGTATTTT. Translated, it gives CASSVGGEGQRADTQYF.

This clone showed up just once. This rearrangement joins TRBV28 to TRBJ1-1; D may be TRBD1 (6 bases). This CDR3 has 15 amino acids. CDR1 is MDHEN, CDR2 SYDVKM, per germline. V lost 0 bases and J lost 2, with 10 bases in between. In nucleotides, the CDR3 is TGTGCCAGCAGTTTATGGACAGGAGGCAACACTGAAGCTTTCTTT. Translating gives CASSLWTGGNTEAFF.

This rearrangement joins TRBV30 to TRBJ1-5; no firm D call. V was clipped by 4 bases and J by 7 bases, with 20 bases between them. This CDR3 spans 15 amino acids. Germline-derived CDR1 and CDR2 are GTSNPN and SVGIG (reference sequence). The chain's CDR3 is CAWKAGGQWGQPQHF. Written as DNA, the CDR3 is TGTGCCTGGAAGGCTGGCGGGCAGTGGGGACAGCCCCAGCATTTT. Full variable domain (remainder filled in from reference TRBV30 and TRBJ1-5): SQTIHQWPATLVQPVGSPLSLECTVEGTSNPNLYWYRQAAGRGLQLLFYSVGIGQISSEVPQNLSASRPQDRQFILSSKKLLLSDSGFYLCAWKAGGQWGQPQHFGDGTRLSIL.

The gene calls are TRBV6-5 and TRBJ1-2, with TRBD1 identical over 7 bases. The V gene's germline CDR1 is MNHEY and CDR2 SVGAGI. V lost 2 bases to trimming and J lost 6 bases; unmatched junction nucleotides: 6. CDR3 length: 14 residues. The CDR3 protein is CASSYQTGSDGYTF. The CDR3 DNA reads as TGTGCCAGCAGTTACCAGACAGGGTCGGATGGCTACACCTTC.

V and J are TRBV4-2 and TRBJ1-5; 9 bases align to TRBD1. This CDR3 is built from 16 residues. Germline V gene lookup returns CDR1 LGHNA and CDR2 YNFKEQ. Germline trimming cut 0 bases from V and 7 bases from J; bases unmatched to any gene: 7. CDR3 bases: TGTGCCAGCAGCCAAGATTTCGGGACAGGGAACCAGCCCCAGCATTTT. Amino acids: CASSQDFGTGNQPQHF.

The chain employs TRBV7-8 and TRBJ1-5, with TRBD1 identical over 7 bases. V was pared by 4 bases and J by 5 bases, with 8 bases of the junction left unmatched. This CDR3 comprises 15 residues. The germline CDR1 and CDR2 sequences are SGHVS and FQNEAQ. CDR3 loop: CASSYDDRAYQPQHF. DNA of the CDR3: TGTGCCAGCAGCTACGACGACAGGGCCTATCAGCCCCAGCATTTT.

The chain combines TRBV30 with TRBJ2-7; 8 positions agree with TRBD2. V was pared by 3 bases and J by 1 base, with 5 bases of the junction left unmatched. Germline V CDR1 and CDR2: GTSNPN, SVGIG (reference sequence). The CDR3 has 14 residues. The DNA for the CDR3 is TGTGCCTGGAGCCTACTAGCGGCTTCCTACGAGCAGTACTTC. Translated: CAWSLLAASYEQYF.

This clone was detected only once. This sequence joins TRBV28 and TRBJ1-4; TRBD1 agrees at 8 bases. The CDR3 runs to 14 residues. CDR1 MDHEN and CDR2 SYDVKM come from the germline V gene. V gave up 6 bases and J gave up 5 bases; unmatched junction bases: 5. The CDR3 sequence: CASRQQGGNEKLFF. The CDR3 DNA follows: TGTGCCAGCAGACAACAGGGGGGGAATGAAAAACTGTTTTTT.

The genes are TRBV7-2 and TRBJ2-7; 10 nucleotides match TRBD1. Germline V gives CDR1 SGHTA, CDR2 FQGNSA. The trim removed 6 bases at V and 5 bases at J, leaving 4 bases unmatched. CDR3 length equals 13 residues. CDR3 in DNA: TGTGCCAGCAGGAGACAGGGGGCCAACGAGCAGTACTTC. This gives the protein CASRRQGANEQYF.

This clone was seen once. V and J are TRBV5-4 and TRBJ1-1; D unclear. The CDR3 extends over 13 amino acids. The V gene's germline CDR1 is SGHNT and CDR2 YYREEE (reference sequence). Trimming took off 4 bases at V and 6 bases at J, with 13 bases between the two ends. For the CDR3, the DNA is TGTGCCAGCAGCCTACAGTTCGCCGCTGAAGCTTTCTTT. It is translated as CASSLQFAAEAFF.

The gene calls are TRBV7-2 and TRBJ2-1; weak D call: TRBD1 (6 bases). Trimming cost V 7 bases and J 4 bases, with 11 bases left between them. Germline V gives CDR1 SGHTA, CDR2 FQGNSA. The CDR3 contains 13 residues. CDR3 DNA: TGTGCCAGCACCATGGACAGATACAATGAGCAGTTCTTC. Protein product: CASTMDRYNEQFF.

The V gene is TRBV10-2, the J gene TRBJ1-5, with D perhaps TRBD1 (5 bases). The CDR3 extends over 14 amino acids. The V end was cut by 0 bases, the J end by 3 bases, with 6 bases between. In germline, CDR1 is WSHSY, CDR2 SAAADI. The CDR3 nucleotides read TGCGCCAGCAGTGAGTCGGGGCTCAATCAGCCCCAGCATTTT. It is translated as CASSESGLNQPQHF.

A note on this clone: The sample holds other DNA sequences that translate to the same CDR3. V usage is TRBV7-8 and J usage is TRBJ2-7, with 8 bases that match TRBD2. Germline V CDR1 and CDR2: SGHVS, FQNEAQ. Trimming removed 1 base from V and 1 base from J; junction bases left unmatched: 3. The CDR3 is 15 residues long. The DNA for the CDR3 is TGTGCCAGCAGCTTAGTAGCGGGAACTTCCTACGAGCAGTACTTC. Its translation: CASSLVAGTSYEQYF.

This chain links TRBV15 with TRBJ2-4, with D possibly matching TRBD2 (5 bases). With 4 bases removed from V and 1 base from J, the gap between germline ends came to 17 bases. The germline gives CDR1 LNHNV, CDR2 YYDKDF (reference sequence). The CDR3 is 17 amino acids. Written as DNA, the CDR3 is TGTGCCACCAGCACTGGTGGTTTAGCGTTGGCCAAAAACATTCAGTACTTC. The encoded protein is CATSTGGLALAKNIQYF.